The clone carrying this T cell receptor beta chain came up a few times. The target antigen is unknown. The sample is drawn from a study of blood T cells in healthy people across ages. There were healthy Caucasian individuals from Russia, aged roughly 6 to 95, serving as donors. Every donor gave approximately 10 milliliters of peripheral blood. The CDR3 contains 13 residues. Trimming left V 3 bases short and J 1 base short, with 4 bases between. Germline V gene data show CDR1 as SQVTM and CDR2 as ANQGSEA. Overall study results and limits: With unsorted PBMCs, a conclusive comparison of naive versus antigen-experienced cells was not possible.

A sample-barcoded 5' primer and a J-beta primer mix were used in a second PCR of about 7 to 11 cycles. Every cDNA molecule carried a tag from a template-switch adaptor bearing 12 random nucleotides. Each CDR3 protein is one row after TCRdb ran MiXCR on the 5' RACE reads. The table lists around 1.5 million distinct CDR3 sequences, approximately 59% of them singletons, with 5.5% to 8% in the top ten. Sequenced sample: blood. V and J are TRBV29-1 and TRBJ2-6, with D unresolved. The origin of this receptor is a man between 18 and 29 years old in good health. Here the CDR3 reads CSVENSGANVLTF. DNA for the CDR3: TGCAGCGTTGAGAATTCTGGGGCCAACGTCCTGACTTTC.